The clone carrying this T cell receptor beta chain has a single count. The record originates from a study of shared clonotypes between healthy human individuals. At the level of the study: The study enrolled a couple of women and a few men aged 18 to 49.

Several immunoSEQ plates held equal portions of the genomic DNA taken from each subset. Data came from immunoSEQ multiplex PCR; TCRdb stores just in-frame clones and leaves some out. Of around 480,000 clones in the sample, 60% to 80% were seen once. Healthy adults negative for HIV, lacking recent acute infections or vaccinations, served as donors. Adults of Caucasian background living in Nashville, Tennessee made up all donors. Sequenced sample: PBMCs. The receptor was isolated from a woman aged 40 to 50 in good health. Some clones in this sample may be carry-over from other donors' samples.

For the CDR3, the DNA is TGTGCCAGCAGTACCGGGAGGGGCCAGAGAGAAAAACTGTTTTTT. Translating gives CASSTGRGQREKLFF. The rearrangement uses TRBV28 and TRBJ1-4; perhaps TRBD1 as D (5 bases). CDR1 MDHEN and CDR2 SYDVKM come from the germline V gene. The CDR3 covers 15 residues. With 5 bases removed from V and 8 bases from J, the gap between germline ends came to 18 bases.